This T cell receptor beta chain stems from a study of monozygotic twins with inflammatory bowel disease. Whole-study findings and limits: For IBD, no single strong associated signal or clonotype was supported. Clonotypes shared with others were fewer in IBD patients than in healthy twins, especially with disease activity. Distinct T cell subtypes could not be told apart.

From the 5' RACE reads, TCRdb lists one entry per CDR3 protein and no DNA. Here the sample table reports around 220,000 distinct CDR3 sequences. Of note for this clonotype: What it binds is unknown.

Looked up from germline, CDR1 is MNHEY and CDR2 is SMNVEV (reference sequence). The CDR3 extends over 14 amino acids. The sample consisted of blood. The chain carries TRBV27 and TRBJ2-1; the D gene TCRdb calls, TRBD1, cannot be checked with no DNA. The receptor was derived from a human donor with ulcerative colitis or Crohn's disease, or a healthy co-twin of an affected twin (not recorded which). The chain's CDR3 is CASSLLGGSNEQFF.